The clone carrying this T cell receptor (beta chain) was seen only a few times. The antigen is undetermined. TCRdb re-analysed the reads in MiXCR, keeping a single row per CDR3 protein. The sample yields approximately 730,000 distinct CDR3 sequences, 33% seen once. From germline, CDR1 is SGHVT and CDR2 SQSDAQ. CDR3 length equals 19 residues. V was pared by 5 bases and J by 9 bases, with 21 bases of the junction left unmatched. These data belong to a study of T cell repertoires in cytomegalovirus infection. Study results and caveats: What dominated the ex vivo response were HLA-C-restricted CMV-specific TCR beta clonotypes.

This receptor was identified in a human donor in good health (CMV status not recorded). Some clones in this sample may be carry-over from other donors' samples. The V call is TRBV7-4, the J call TRBJ2-3, with 12 bases matching TRBD2. The sample was cultured PBMCs, taken from culture after CMV antigen stimulation. DNA of the CDR3: TGTGCCAGCAGCCTCAGACTAGCGGGAGAAGCCCTATCAGTAGGGACGCAGTATTTT. This encodes CASSLRLAGEALSVGTQYF.